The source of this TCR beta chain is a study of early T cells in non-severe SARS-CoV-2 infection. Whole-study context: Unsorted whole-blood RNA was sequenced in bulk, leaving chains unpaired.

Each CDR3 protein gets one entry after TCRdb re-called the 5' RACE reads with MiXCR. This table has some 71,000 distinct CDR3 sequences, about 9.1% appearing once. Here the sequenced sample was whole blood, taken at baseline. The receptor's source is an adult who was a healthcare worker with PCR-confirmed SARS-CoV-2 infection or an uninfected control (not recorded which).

CDR3 coding DNA: TGCAGTGCCCTGGGACAGGGGGCCAACACTGAAGCTTTCTTT. It yields the protein CSALGQGANTEAFF. The chain recombines TRBV20-1 with TRBJ1-1; the match to TRBD1 covers 12 bases. The CDR3 loop spans 14 amino acids. The V gene end was trimmed by 6 bases and the J gene end by 2 bases; junction bases not matched to a gene: 4. The germline gives CDR1 DFQATT, CDR2 SNEGSKA (reference sequence).